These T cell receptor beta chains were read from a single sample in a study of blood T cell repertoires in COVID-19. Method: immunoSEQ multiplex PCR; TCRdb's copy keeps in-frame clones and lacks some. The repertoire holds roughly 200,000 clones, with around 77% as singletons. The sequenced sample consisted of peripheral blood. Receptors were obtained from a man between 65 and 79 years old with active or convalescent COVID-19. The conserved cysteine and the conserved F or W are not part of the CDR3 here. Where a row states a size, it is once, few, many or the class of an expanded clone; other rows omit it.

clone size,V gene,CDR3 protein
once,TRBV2,ASSVKSMNTEAF
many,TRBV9,ASSVAPLGAGVGYEQY
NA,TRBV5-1,ASSLASGSSYNEQF
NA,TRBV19,ASSTTGLDGYT
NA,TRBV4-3,ASSQVVSSGEQY
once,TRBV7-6,ASSGTGQTDTQY
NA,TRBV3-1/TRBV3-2,ASSHHTYEQY
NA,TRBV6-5,ASRNRESYT
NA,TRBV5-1,ASSLERTKGADTQY
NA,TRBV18,ASSPASGKTNEKLF
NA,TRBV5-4,ASSLASETQY
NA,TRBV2,ASQGQGPLYGYT
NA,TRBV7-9,ASSSQGSTEAF
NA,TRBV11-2,ASSLGASGTGGEQY
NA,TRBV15,ATSSGQGADEQF
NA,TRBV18,ASSWRVARRELF
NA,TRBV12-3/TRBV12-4,ASSVQENTEAF
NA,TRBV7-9,ASSRSQGGGQETQY
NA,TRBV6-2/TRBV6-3,ASSYGLNYGYT
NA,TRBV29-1,SAQGGGSGANVLT
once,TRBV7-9,ASSLGQGALSGANVLT
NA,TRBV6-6,ASSPDRGWAPLH
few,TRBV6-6,ASRSGMNTEAF
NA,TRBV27,ASSWQAGPYEQY
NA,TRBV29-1,SVPGVNTEAF
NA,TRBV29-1,SAGTGDGNQPQH
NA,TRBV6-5,ASSPSQGSYGYT
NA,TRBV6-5,AAGGRPYEQY
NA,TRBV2,ASSEEGGTGSGHEQY
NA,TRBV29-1,SVGEGELNTEAF
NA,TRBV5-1,ASSPGPSVTYEQY
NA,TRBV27,ASSLWKQQNTEAF
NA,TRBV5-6,ASSLQYLRGGRNEQF
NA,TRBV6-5,ASSYSAGTEAF
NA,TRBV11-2,ASSLGQEVAAF
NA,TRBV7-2,ASSLVDGHAGPQH
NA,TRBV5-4,ASRLIGGAVGTEAF
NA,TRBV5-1,ASSGTGDSNQPQH
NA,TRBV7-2,AGKKAANTEAF
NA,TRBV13,ASSAGTSGTDTQY
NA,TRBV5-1,ASSLVLGVNEQF
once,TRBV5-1,ASKVQGNTGELF
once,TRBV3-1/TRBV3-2,ASSLLGLNEQF
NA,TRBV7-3,ASSQEGGGYGYT
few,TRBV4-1,ASSRTSGDTETQY